The 27 T cell receptor beta chains in this list originate from one sample, sequenced in a study of shared T cell receptors in the human thymus. Data came from immunoSEQ multiplex PCR; TCRdb stores just in-frame clones and leaves some out. The table shows about 540,000 clones, with around 78% occurring only once. The same specimen was also included in a second study, on human thymus T cells.

Sample: thymocytes. These receptor sequences come from a boy under two years old with a congenital heart defect.

Concerning this clone itself: Other nucleotide sequences in the sample specify the same CDR3. The CDR3 here is CASSMTGSYEQYF. In DNA form, the CDR3 reads TGTGCCAGTAGTATGACAGGATCCTACGAGCAGTACTTC. V and J are TRBV19 and TRBJ2-7; TRBD1 might be the D (6 bases). V was clipped by 3 bases and J by 1 base, with 7 bases between them. This CDR3 spans 13 amino acids. Germline V gene lookup returns CDR1 LNHDA and CDR2 SQIVND (reference sequence).

The chain joins TRBV19 to TRBJ1-5; no reliable D call. Trimming took off 3 bases at V and 0 bases at J, with 6 bases between the two ends. In germline, CDR1 is LNHDA, CDR2 SQIVND (reference sequence). The CDR3 runs to 14 residues. The CDR3 here is CASSIQYSNQPQHF. CDR3 bases: TGTGCCAGTAGTATTCAGTATAGCAATCAGCCCCAGCATTTT.

The chain joins TRBV28 to TRBJ2-7; tentative D call: TRBD2 (6 bases). The V end was cut by 3 bases, the J end by 0 bases, with 18 bases between. CDR1 and CDR2 from the germline V gene are MDHEN and SYDVKM. The CDR3 contains 17 residues. The CDR3 sequence: CASSFYCERALSYEQYF. Here the CDR3 DNA reads TGTGCCAGCAGTTTTTACTGTGAGCGGGCCCTCTCCTACGAGCAGTACTTC.

The V gene is TRBV4-3, the J gene TRBJ2-3, with 8 bases identical to TRBD2. Germline V gives CDR1 LGHNA, CDR2 YSLEER. The V gene end was trimmed by 1 base and the J gene end by 5 bases; junction bases not matched to a gene: 8. The CDR3 covers 16 residues. The CDR3 loop reads CASSQVQREWRDTQYF. CDR3 coding DNA: TGCGCCAGCAGCCAAGTCCAGCGGGAGTGGAGAGATACGCAGTATTTT.

V and J are TRBV28 and TRBJ2-2, with TRBD2 identical over 9 bases. Germline V gene lookup returns CDR1 MDHEN and CDR2 SYDVKM. Trimming at V came to 8 bases and at J to 0 bases, leaving 22 bases not matched to a gene. The CDR3 is made up of 21 amino acids. CDR3: CASGRGVSGSRGSTNTGELFF. DNA of the CDR3: TGTGCCAGCGGACGGGGGGTTAGCGGGAGTCGAGGGAGTACGAACACCGGGGAGCTGTTTTTT.

The chain carries TRBV29-1 and TRBJ2-1; a weak D match, TRBD2 (5 bases). CDR1 and CDR2 (germline): SQVTM, ANQGSEA. CDR3 length equals 13 residues. Trimming removed 7 bases at V and 3 bases at J, with 13 bases between. CDR3 nucleotide sequence: TGCAGCGCTGCCCGGACTGGCTACAATGAGCAGTTCTTC. Translating it yields CSAARTGYNEQFF.

V usage is TRBV5-3 and J usage is TRBJ2-1; 7 bases fit TRBD2. TRBV5-3 is an ORF, and what it does is uncertain. J lost 12 bases, V lost 0 bases, and 12 bases had no gene match. The CDR3 is made up of 15 amino acids. CDR3 residues: CARSLGLAPRKGQFF. The CDR3 coding sequence is TGTGCCAGAAGCTTGGGACTAGCCCCAAGGAAAGGGCAGTTCTTC.

The V call is TRBV13, the J call TRBJ2-3, with 8 positions matching TRBD2. Per germline, CDR1 PRHDT and CDR2 FYEKMQ (reference sequence). The CDR3 runs 14 residues. Germline trimming cut 5 bases from V and 3 bases from J; bases unmatched to any gene: 4. CDR3 amino acids: CASSQGLETDTQYF. CDR3 sequence (DNA): TGTGCCAGCAGCCAGGGACTAGAAACAGATACGCAGTATTTT.

The chain joins TRBV18 to TRBJ2-3; 7 bases match TRBD1. The CDR3 has 15 amino acids. Germline CDR1 is KGHSH and CDR2 is LQKENI. V shed 1 base, J shed 5 bases, and the junction held 6 bases outside the gene matches. For the CDR3, the DNA is TGTGCCAGCTCACCACTCCTGACAGGGTTAGATACGCAGTATTTT. This sequence encodes CASSPLLTGLDTQYF.

The DNA of the CDR3 is TGTGCCATCAGTGATGAAGTAGCGGGAGGGGAGGCCCGCACAGATACGCAGTATTTT. Translating it yields CAISDEVAGGEARTDTQYF. This sequence joins TRBV10-3 and TRBJ2-3; TRBD2 aligns across 11 bases. Per the germline V gene, CDR1 is ENHRY and CDR2 is SYGVKD. With 3 bases clipped from V and 1 base from J, the junction kept 12 bases outside the gene matches. The CDR3 loop spans 19 amino acids.

V gene TRBV5-8 combines with J gene TRBJ2-7; possibly TRBD2 for D (5 bases). Germline loops: CDR1 SGHTS, CDR2 YDEGEE. The CDR3 sequence is 14 residues long. V was shortened by 2 bases and J by 2 bases, with 11 bases between the two germline ends. CDR3 DNA: TGTGCCAGCAGCTTTAAAGCGGCTCCCTACGAGCAGTACTTC. Its translation is CASSFKAAPYEQYF.

The chain recombines TRBV15 with TRBJ2-1; TRBD2 agrees at 14 bases. This CDR3 is built from 17 residues. CDR1 LNHNV and CDR2 YYDKDF come from the germline V gene (reference sequence). The J segment lost 8 bases and the V segment lost 3 bases, leaving 9 bases of the junction unmatched. This CDR3 reads CATSSPGGLAGGYEQFF. The DNA for the CDR3 is TGTGCCACCAGCAGTCCGGGAGGACTAGCGGGAGGATATGAGCAGTTCTTC.

This chain joins TRBV15 and TRBJ1-1; 8 nucleotides agree with TRBD1. The CDR3 is 16 amino acids. Trimming removed 3 bases from V and 1 base from J; junction bases left unmatched: 7. Per germline, CDR1 LNHNV and CDR2 YYDKDF (reference sequence). The CDR3 sequence: CATSSRQGTPNTEAFF. The CDR3 coding sequence is TGTGCCACCAGCAGCCGACAGGGGACCCCGAACACTGAAGCTTTCTTT.

This rearrangement joins TRBV23-1 to TRBJ2-7; no clear D gene. TRBV23-1 is an ORF, with its function uncertain. V was cut by 4 bases and J by 2 bases, with 12 bases left in between. CDR3 length: 14 residues. In DNA form, the CDR3 reads TGCGCCAGCAGTCTGGCGAACAGCCCCTACGAGCAGTACTTC. It encodes CASSLANSPYEQYF.

V is TRBV18 and J is TRBJ2-7, with 8 positions matching TRBD1. Trimming cost V 3 bases and J 7 bases; bases outside gene matches: 11. Germline V gene data show CDR1 as KGHSH and CDR2 as LQKENI. The CDR3 runs 15 residues. As DNA, the CDR3 is TGTGCCAGCTCACCGCGACAGGGGAAGTTGGGTGAGCAGTACTTC. Translating gives CASSPRQGKLGEQYF. Full variable domain (remainder filled in from reference TRBV18 and TRBJ2-7): NAGVMQNPRHLVRRRGQEARLRCSPMKGHSHVYWYRQLPEEGLKFMVYLQKENIIDESGMPKERFSAEFPKEGPSILRIQQVVRGDSAAYFCASSPRQGKLGEQYFGPGTRLTVT.

This chain joins TRBV6-4 and TRBJ1-5; D perhaps matches TRBD1 (5 bases). CDR1 is MRHNA and CDR2 is SNTAGT in the germline V gene. V shed 4 bases and J shed 0 bases, with 10 bases lying between them. The CDR3 is 15 residues long. CDR3: CASSGPGVSNQPQHF. CDR3 DNA sequence: TGTGCCAGCAGTGGCCCGGGGGTTAGCAATCAGCCCCAGCATTTT.

As for this clone: Sequence at one end of the junction differs from germline and may be a read error. Here the CDR3 reads CSARQGKYGQYF. The CDR3 DNA sequence: TGCAGCGCCCGACAGGGGAAATACGGGCAGTACTTC. This chain links TRBV29-1 with TRBJ2-7, with 8 bases identical to TRBD1. The CDR3 consists of 12 residues. Per germline, CDR1 SQVTM and CDR2 ANQGSEA.

This chain connects TRBV7-6 to TRBJ2-3; D unresolved. This CDR3 comprises 16 residues. The V end was cut by 4 bases, the J end by 6 bases, with 20 bases between. Germline-derived CDR1 and CDR2 are SGHVS and FNYEAQ. The CDR3 protein is CASSSPTIRVKDTQYF. CDR3 bases: TGTGCCAGCAGCTCCCCCACGATACGGGTAAAGGATACGCAGTATTTT.

The J gene is TRBJ2-7, the V gene TRBV5-1; D is ambiguous. The CDR3 covers 12 residues. Trimming removed 1 base at V and 5 bases at J, with 7 bases between. Germline-derived CDR1 and CDR2 are SGHRS and YFSETQ. CDR3 sequence (DNA): TGCGCCAGCAGCTTGTGCAGGAACGAGCAGTACTTC. Protein: CASSLCRNEQYF.

This chain joins TRBV15 and TRBJ2-7; D gene uncertain. Looked up from germline, CDR1 is LNHNV and CDR2 is YYDKDF (reference sequence). Trimming stripped 3 bases from V and 3 bases from J, with 21 bases between. The CDR3 runs to 17 residues. CDR3 nucleotide sequence: TGTGCCACCAGCAGCTCCATGCGGCTACCCGGAGACTACGAGCAGTACTTC. It is translated as CATSSSMRLPGDYEQYF.

The chain links TRBV7-2 to TRBJ2-7; TRBD2 agrees at 12 bases. Germline CDR1 is SGHTA and CDR2 is FQGNSA. V shed 5 bases, J shed 3 bases, and the junction held 8 bases outside the gene matches. This CDR3 is 16 amino acids long. DNA for the CDR3: TGTGCCAGCAGCCAGCCTAGCGGGAGGGGAGACTACGAGCAGTACTTC. Its translation is CASSQPSGRGDYEQYF.

The V and J genes are TRBV6-5 and TRBJ2-1, with 10 bases that match TRBD2. Germline assignment: CDR1 MNHEY and CDR2 SVGAGI. This CDR3 has 13 amino acids. Trimming took 7 bases from V and 8 from J; bases not matched to a gene: 5. CDR3 region: CASKAGGWDEQFF. For the CDR3, the DNA is TGTGCCAGCAAAGCGGGAGGGTGGGATGAGCAGTTCTTC.

The chain uses TRBV7-2 and TRBJ2-7, with D unclear. The CDR3 has 12 residues. The ends were cut back, 5 bases at V and 6 bases at J, with 11 bases in the middle. The V gene's germline CDR1 is SGHTA and CDR2 FQGNSA. The CDR3 DNA follows: TGTGCCAGCAGCCTGAGAGTTCGCGAGCAGTACTTC. Translated, it gives CASSLRVREQYF.

The V gene is TRBV19, the J gene TRBJ2-3; weak D call: TRBD1 (5 bases). Trimming cost V 3 bases and J 1 base, with 8 bases left between them. There are 14 residues in the CDR3. In germline, CDR1 is LNHDA, CDR2 SQIVND (reference sequence). The CDR3 DNA sequence: TGTGCCAGTAGTATTGGGGCACGCACAGATACGCAGTATTTT. Its protein product is CASSIGARTDTQYF.

The genes are TRBV4-1 and TRBJ2-1; 12 nucleotides align to TRBD2. Germline CDR1 is MGHRA and CDR2 is YSYEKL. V shed 0 bases, J shed 8 bases, and the junction held 8 bases outside the gene matches. CDR3 length: 17 amino acids. CDR3 amino acids: CASSQESHLAGGDEQFF. The CDR3 DNA is TGCGCCAGCAGCCAAGAGTCGCATCTAGCGGGAGGGGATGAGCAGTTCTTC.

The rearrangement joins TRBV4-1 to TRBJ2-4; 8 bases match TRBD2. This CDR3 has 17 residues. V dropped 1 base and J dropped 8; count of bases not matched to a gene: 13. Germline V gene sequence: CDR1 MGHRA, CDR2 YSYEKL. The CDR3 DNA sequence: TGCGCCAGCAGCCAAGGGGCTAGCGGGTCTCCGAGGGACATTCAGTACTTC. This sequence encodes CASSQGASGSPRDIQYF.

The rearrangement joins TRBV11-2 to TRBJ2-3, with 11 nucleotides matching TRBD2. V lost 0 bases, J lost 1 base, and 3 bases stayed unmatched. Germline lookup yields CDR1 SGHAT and CDR2 FQNNGV. The CDR3 totals 17 residues. The DNA for the CDR3 is TGTGCCAGCAGCTTAGAACTAGCGGGAGTCCGCACAGATACGCAGTATTTT. Amino acid sequence: CASSLELAGVRTDTQYF.